One sample yielded the 21 T cell receptor beta chains listed below, sequenced in a study of blood T cells in healthy people across ages. A second PCR, run for about 7 to 11 cycles, used a sample-barcoded 5' primer plus a J-beta primer mix. TCRdb reprocessed the 5' RACE reads via MiXCR and lists one record per CDR3 protein. The profile shows about 830,000 distinct CDR3 sequences, about 62% of them singletons. Sequences were obtained from blood. The origin of the receptors is a man aged 30-40 years in good health.

V and J are TRBV4-1 and TRBJ2-1; no reliable D call. Germline CDR1 reads MGHRA; CDR2 reads YSYEKL. V was shortened by 6 bases and J by 2 bases, with 8 bases between the two germline ends. The CDR3 loop spans 13 amino acids. The CDR3 loop reads CASRSPPYNEQFF. The CDR3 DNA is TGCGCCAGCAGGTCCCCCCCCTACAATGAGCAGTTCTTC.

The genes are TRBV4-3 and TRBJ1-2, with D possibly being TRBD1 (6 bases). This CDR3 comprises 14 residues. The germline V and J ends were trimmed by 5 bases and 4 bases, with 14 bases remaining between them. CDR1 is LGHNA and CDR2 is YSLEER in the germline V gene. The DNA for the CDR3 is TGCGCCAGCAGCTCTAACAGGGCCACCTATGGCTACACCTTC. Residues: CASSSNRATYGYTF.

This clonotype was counted a few times. The chain employs TRBV2 and TRBJ2-5, with TRBD1 matching over 9 bases. The end of the DNA fits TRBJ2-7 better, so the J call may be wrong. This CDR3 comprises 12 residues. CDR1 and CDR2 (germline): SNHLY, FYNNEI. The CDR3 protein is CASTDRGDEQYF. The CDR3 DNA sequence: TGTGCCAGCACAGACAGGGGGGACGAGCAGTACTTC.

V gene TRBV2 combines with J gene TRBJ2-1; 7 bases are a match to TRBD2. The CDR3 extends over 16 amino acids. J lost 4 bases, V lost 0 bases, and 6 bases had no gene match. Per the germline V gene, CDR1 is SNHLY and CDR2 is FYNNEI. The CDR3 bases are TGTGCCAGCAGTGAAGCTCTGGGGGGGGGTTACAATGAGCAGTTCTTC. Amino acids: CASSEALGGGYNEQFF.

This clonotype was counted between two and nine times. V is TRBV28 and J is TRBJ2-7; possibly TRBD2 for D (6 bases). Germline values: CDR1 MDHEN, CDR2 SYDVKM. V lost 1 base and J lost 0, with 16 bases in between. The CDR3 runs to 17 residues. Here the CDR3 reads CASSLLAGGRGSYEQYF. The CDR3 DNA sequence: TGTGCCAGCAGTTTATTGGCCGGGGGTAGGGGCTCCTACGAGCAGTACTTC.

J is TRBJ1-2 and V is TRBV20-1; D is possibly TRBD1 (5 bases). CDR1 DFQATT and CDR2 SNEGSKA come from the germline V gene (reference sequence). Trimming took 3 bases from V and 1 from J, leaving 12 bases between them. This CDR3 is built from 14 residues. In DNA, the CDR3 is TGCAGTGCTAGCCAAGGGGCTTTTAACTATGGCTACACCTTC. Translation gives CSASQGAFNYGYTF.

Only a few counts were recorded for this clonotype. The chain links TRBV20-1 to TRBJ1-4, with D tentatively TRBD1 (6 bases). The CDR3 runs to 14 residues. V shed 1 base and J shed 8 bases, with 14 bases lying between them. Germline V gene lookup returns CDR1 DFQATT and CDR2 SNEGSKA (reference sequence). As DNA, the CDR3 is TGCAGTGCTAGAGTGGGGGGACAAGTCGAAAAACTGTTTTTT. Translating gives CSARVGGQVEKLFF.

The chain has TRBV12-3 or TRBV12-4 and TRBJ2-1; D gene uncertain. The length of the CDR3 is 15 residues. Trimming stripped 6 bases from V and 0 bases from J, with 12 bases between. The CDR3 DNA reads as TGTGCCAGCAGCCCGGGCCCGAGCTCCTACAATGAGCAGTTCTTC. Amino acid sequence: CASSPGPSSYNEQFF.

The rearrangement uses TRBV7-8 and TRBJ2-3, with TRBD2 matching 15 bases. The CDR3 consists of 18 residues. Germline CDR1 is SGHVS and CDR2 is FQNEAQ. The V segment lost 5 bases and the J segment 0 bases; nucleotides outside the gene matches: 6. Here the CDR3 DNA reads TGTGCCAGCAGCACCCGGACTAGCGGGGGGGGTAGCACAGATACGCAGTATTTT. Its protein is CASSTRTSGGGSTDTQYF. The entire variable domain, with the rest obtained from reference TRBV7-8 and TRBJ2-3, is as follows: GAGVSQSPRYKVAKRGQDVALRCDPISGHVSLFWYQQALGQGPEFLTYFQNEAQLDKSGLPSDRFFAERPEGSVSTLKIQRTQQEDSAVYLCASSTRTSGGGSTDTQYFGPGTRLTVL.

This clonotype was seen more than once but under ten times. V gene TRBV20-1 combines with J gene TRBJ1-2; D is ambiguous. The V end lost 5 bases, the J end lost 8 bases, and 18 bases lay between the germline ends. Germline values: CDR1 DFQATT, CDR2 SNEGSKA (reference sequence). This CDR3 is 13 amino acids long. CDR3 loop: CSAGVTGGYGYTF. The DNA of the CDR3 is TGCAGTGCTGGGGTGACCGGAGGCTACGGCTACACCTTC.

There are a few counts of this clonotype. The genes are TRBV7-9 and TRBJ2-5; D is ambiguous. TRBJ2-7 explains the end of the DNA better; the J call may be wrong. This CDR3 spans 13 amino acids. CDR1 is SEHNR and CDR2 is FQNEAQ in the germline V gene (reference sequence). For the CDR3, the DNA is TGTGCCAGCAGTCACCCCAGAATGGACGAGCAGTACTTC. As protein: CASSHPRMDEQYF.

The gene calls are TRBV12-3 or TRBV12-4 and TRBJ2-3; D possibly uses TRBD1 or TRBD2 (5 bases each). This CDR3 is built from 12 residues. V was cut by 3 bases and J by 10 bases, with 11 bases left in between. The CDR3 sequence is CASSFAQGAQYF. CDR3 DNA sequence: TGTGCCAGCAGTTTTGCCCAGGGAGCGCAGTATTTT.

The rearrangement uses TRBV7-8 and TRBJ2-1; 11 bases line up with TRBD2. The CDR3 has 15 amino acids. The trim removed 5 bases at V and 9 bases at J, leaving 9 bases unmatched. Germline lookup yields CDR1 SGHVS and CDR2 FQNEAQ. The CDR3 is CASSGIAGGFGEQFF. Here the CDR3 DNA reads TGTGCCAGCAGCGGAATAGCGGGGGGGTTTGGTGAGCAGTTCTTC. The full variable domain, with the rest looked up from reference TRBV7-8 and TRBJ2-1, is GAGVSQSPRYKVAKRGQDVALRCDPISGHVSLFWYQQALGQGPEFLTYFQNEAQLDKSGLPSDRFFAERPEGSVSTLKIQRTQQEDSAVYLCASSGIAGGFGEQFFGPGTRLTVL.

The chain links TRBV4-2 to TRBJ1-6, with 8 bases aligning to TRBD1. The CDR3 extends over 17 amino acids. The trim removed 0 bases at V and 4 bases at J, leaving 5 bases unmatched. The germline V gene has CDR1 LGHNA and CDR2 YNFKEQ. The DNA for the CDR3 is TGTGCCAGCAGCCAAGATTCACAGGGGGAATATAATTCACCCCTCCACTTT. Its translation is CASSQDSQGEYNSPLHF.

V and J are TRBV4-2 and TRBJ2-1; unclear D gene. V shed 0 bases and J shed 0 bases, with 12 bases lying between them. In germline, CDR1 is LGHNA, CDR2 YNFKEQ. The CDR3 covers 17 residues. The DNA of the CDR3 is TGTGCCAGCAGCCAAGATCCCCAGCCGGTCTCCTACAATGAGCAGTTCTTC. Translating gives CASSQDPQPVSYNEQFF.

CDR3 sequence (DNA): TGTGCCAGCAGCTTTCTAGCGGCCCTCTCCTACGAGCAGTACTTC. Translated, it gives CASSFLAALSYEQYF. J is TRBJ2-7 and V is TRBV7-2, with 7 bases fitting TRBD2. The CDR3 loop spans 15 amino acids. Germline V gene lookup returns CDR1 SGHTA and CDR2 FQGNSA. J was trimmed by 0 bases and V by 3 bases; bases with no gene match: 5. The variable domain in full, with the rest retrieved from reference TRBV7-2 and TRBJ2-7, is GAGVSQSPSNKVTEKGKDVELRCDPISGHTALYWYRQSLGQGLEFLIYFQGNSAPDKSGLPSDRFSAERTGGSVSTLTIQRTQQEDSAVYLCASSFLAALSYEQYFGPGTRLTVT.

The chain links TRBV7-2 to TRBJ1-5; no firm D call. The CDR3 is 15 amino acids. Germline V gene sequence: CDR1 SGHTA, CDR2 FQGNSA. Trimming removed 2 bases at V and 0 bases at J, with 8 bases between. Here the CDR3 DNA reads TGTGCCAGCAGCTTATCTCACCGTAGCAATCAGCCCCAGCATTTT. It yields the protein CASSLSHRSNQPQHF.

The genes are TRBV7-2 and TRBJ2-2, with 8 bases aligning to TRBD2. Germline CDR1 and CDR2: SGHTA and FQGNSA. The CDR3 is 18 residues long. V gave up 5 bases and J gave up 1 base; unmatched junction bases: 12. Written as DNA, the CDR3 is TGTGCCAGCAGCCCTCAGATTGGGGGACTAGTGAACACCGGGGAGCTGTTTTTT. Amino acids: CASSPQIGGLVNTGELFF. The variable domain in full, completed from reference TRBV7-2 and TRBJ2-2, reads GAGVSQSPSNKVTEKGKDVELRCDPISGHTALYWYRQSLGQGLEFLIYFQGNSAPDKSGLPSDRFSAERTGGSVSTLTIQRTQQEDSAVYLCASSPQIGGLVNTGELFFGEGSRLTVL.

This clonotype was detected only once. The junction departs from germline at one end; a sequencing error may be responsible. The chain recombines TRBV7-2 with TRBJ1-2; perhaps TRBD1 as D (5 bases). CDR1 is SGHTA and CDR2 is FQGNSA in the germline V gene. The CDR3 runs 17 residues. The CDR3: CASSLTGDGEVNHGYTF. In DNA form, the CDR3 reads TGTGCCAGCAGCTTAACGGGGGACGGCGAGGTTAACCATGGCTACACCTTC. Full variable domain (outside the CDR3, taken from reference TRBV7-2 and TRBJ1-2): GAGVSQSPSNKVTEKGKDVELRCDPISGHTALYWYRQSLGQGLEFLIYFQGNSAPDKSGLPSDRFSAERTGGSVSTLTIQRTQQEDSAVYLCASSLTGDGEVNHGYTFGSGTRLTVV.

This clonotype showed up just a few times. The gene calls are TRBV28 and TRBJ1-4; perhaps TRBD1 as D (5 bases). Trimming took 6 bases from V and 7 from J, leaving 18 bases between them. CDR1 MDHEN and CDR2 SYDVKM come from the germline V gene. CDR3 size: 15 residues. The CDR3 nucleotides read TGTGCCAGCAGCCTCTCGGGGGGGTCAGGTGAAAAACTGTTTTTT. The encoded protein is CASSLSGGSGEKLFF.

This chain joins TRBV25-1 and TRBJ2-1, with 8 nucleotides matching TRBD1. Germline CDR1 and CDR2: MGHDK and SYGVNS. The CDR3 runs 13 residues. V was clipped by 7 bases and J by 9 bases; unmatched bases: 8. For the CDR3, the DNA is TGTGCCAGCACCTCCCGTACAGGGGGTGAGCAGTTCTTC. Amino acid sequence: CASTSRTGGEQFF.